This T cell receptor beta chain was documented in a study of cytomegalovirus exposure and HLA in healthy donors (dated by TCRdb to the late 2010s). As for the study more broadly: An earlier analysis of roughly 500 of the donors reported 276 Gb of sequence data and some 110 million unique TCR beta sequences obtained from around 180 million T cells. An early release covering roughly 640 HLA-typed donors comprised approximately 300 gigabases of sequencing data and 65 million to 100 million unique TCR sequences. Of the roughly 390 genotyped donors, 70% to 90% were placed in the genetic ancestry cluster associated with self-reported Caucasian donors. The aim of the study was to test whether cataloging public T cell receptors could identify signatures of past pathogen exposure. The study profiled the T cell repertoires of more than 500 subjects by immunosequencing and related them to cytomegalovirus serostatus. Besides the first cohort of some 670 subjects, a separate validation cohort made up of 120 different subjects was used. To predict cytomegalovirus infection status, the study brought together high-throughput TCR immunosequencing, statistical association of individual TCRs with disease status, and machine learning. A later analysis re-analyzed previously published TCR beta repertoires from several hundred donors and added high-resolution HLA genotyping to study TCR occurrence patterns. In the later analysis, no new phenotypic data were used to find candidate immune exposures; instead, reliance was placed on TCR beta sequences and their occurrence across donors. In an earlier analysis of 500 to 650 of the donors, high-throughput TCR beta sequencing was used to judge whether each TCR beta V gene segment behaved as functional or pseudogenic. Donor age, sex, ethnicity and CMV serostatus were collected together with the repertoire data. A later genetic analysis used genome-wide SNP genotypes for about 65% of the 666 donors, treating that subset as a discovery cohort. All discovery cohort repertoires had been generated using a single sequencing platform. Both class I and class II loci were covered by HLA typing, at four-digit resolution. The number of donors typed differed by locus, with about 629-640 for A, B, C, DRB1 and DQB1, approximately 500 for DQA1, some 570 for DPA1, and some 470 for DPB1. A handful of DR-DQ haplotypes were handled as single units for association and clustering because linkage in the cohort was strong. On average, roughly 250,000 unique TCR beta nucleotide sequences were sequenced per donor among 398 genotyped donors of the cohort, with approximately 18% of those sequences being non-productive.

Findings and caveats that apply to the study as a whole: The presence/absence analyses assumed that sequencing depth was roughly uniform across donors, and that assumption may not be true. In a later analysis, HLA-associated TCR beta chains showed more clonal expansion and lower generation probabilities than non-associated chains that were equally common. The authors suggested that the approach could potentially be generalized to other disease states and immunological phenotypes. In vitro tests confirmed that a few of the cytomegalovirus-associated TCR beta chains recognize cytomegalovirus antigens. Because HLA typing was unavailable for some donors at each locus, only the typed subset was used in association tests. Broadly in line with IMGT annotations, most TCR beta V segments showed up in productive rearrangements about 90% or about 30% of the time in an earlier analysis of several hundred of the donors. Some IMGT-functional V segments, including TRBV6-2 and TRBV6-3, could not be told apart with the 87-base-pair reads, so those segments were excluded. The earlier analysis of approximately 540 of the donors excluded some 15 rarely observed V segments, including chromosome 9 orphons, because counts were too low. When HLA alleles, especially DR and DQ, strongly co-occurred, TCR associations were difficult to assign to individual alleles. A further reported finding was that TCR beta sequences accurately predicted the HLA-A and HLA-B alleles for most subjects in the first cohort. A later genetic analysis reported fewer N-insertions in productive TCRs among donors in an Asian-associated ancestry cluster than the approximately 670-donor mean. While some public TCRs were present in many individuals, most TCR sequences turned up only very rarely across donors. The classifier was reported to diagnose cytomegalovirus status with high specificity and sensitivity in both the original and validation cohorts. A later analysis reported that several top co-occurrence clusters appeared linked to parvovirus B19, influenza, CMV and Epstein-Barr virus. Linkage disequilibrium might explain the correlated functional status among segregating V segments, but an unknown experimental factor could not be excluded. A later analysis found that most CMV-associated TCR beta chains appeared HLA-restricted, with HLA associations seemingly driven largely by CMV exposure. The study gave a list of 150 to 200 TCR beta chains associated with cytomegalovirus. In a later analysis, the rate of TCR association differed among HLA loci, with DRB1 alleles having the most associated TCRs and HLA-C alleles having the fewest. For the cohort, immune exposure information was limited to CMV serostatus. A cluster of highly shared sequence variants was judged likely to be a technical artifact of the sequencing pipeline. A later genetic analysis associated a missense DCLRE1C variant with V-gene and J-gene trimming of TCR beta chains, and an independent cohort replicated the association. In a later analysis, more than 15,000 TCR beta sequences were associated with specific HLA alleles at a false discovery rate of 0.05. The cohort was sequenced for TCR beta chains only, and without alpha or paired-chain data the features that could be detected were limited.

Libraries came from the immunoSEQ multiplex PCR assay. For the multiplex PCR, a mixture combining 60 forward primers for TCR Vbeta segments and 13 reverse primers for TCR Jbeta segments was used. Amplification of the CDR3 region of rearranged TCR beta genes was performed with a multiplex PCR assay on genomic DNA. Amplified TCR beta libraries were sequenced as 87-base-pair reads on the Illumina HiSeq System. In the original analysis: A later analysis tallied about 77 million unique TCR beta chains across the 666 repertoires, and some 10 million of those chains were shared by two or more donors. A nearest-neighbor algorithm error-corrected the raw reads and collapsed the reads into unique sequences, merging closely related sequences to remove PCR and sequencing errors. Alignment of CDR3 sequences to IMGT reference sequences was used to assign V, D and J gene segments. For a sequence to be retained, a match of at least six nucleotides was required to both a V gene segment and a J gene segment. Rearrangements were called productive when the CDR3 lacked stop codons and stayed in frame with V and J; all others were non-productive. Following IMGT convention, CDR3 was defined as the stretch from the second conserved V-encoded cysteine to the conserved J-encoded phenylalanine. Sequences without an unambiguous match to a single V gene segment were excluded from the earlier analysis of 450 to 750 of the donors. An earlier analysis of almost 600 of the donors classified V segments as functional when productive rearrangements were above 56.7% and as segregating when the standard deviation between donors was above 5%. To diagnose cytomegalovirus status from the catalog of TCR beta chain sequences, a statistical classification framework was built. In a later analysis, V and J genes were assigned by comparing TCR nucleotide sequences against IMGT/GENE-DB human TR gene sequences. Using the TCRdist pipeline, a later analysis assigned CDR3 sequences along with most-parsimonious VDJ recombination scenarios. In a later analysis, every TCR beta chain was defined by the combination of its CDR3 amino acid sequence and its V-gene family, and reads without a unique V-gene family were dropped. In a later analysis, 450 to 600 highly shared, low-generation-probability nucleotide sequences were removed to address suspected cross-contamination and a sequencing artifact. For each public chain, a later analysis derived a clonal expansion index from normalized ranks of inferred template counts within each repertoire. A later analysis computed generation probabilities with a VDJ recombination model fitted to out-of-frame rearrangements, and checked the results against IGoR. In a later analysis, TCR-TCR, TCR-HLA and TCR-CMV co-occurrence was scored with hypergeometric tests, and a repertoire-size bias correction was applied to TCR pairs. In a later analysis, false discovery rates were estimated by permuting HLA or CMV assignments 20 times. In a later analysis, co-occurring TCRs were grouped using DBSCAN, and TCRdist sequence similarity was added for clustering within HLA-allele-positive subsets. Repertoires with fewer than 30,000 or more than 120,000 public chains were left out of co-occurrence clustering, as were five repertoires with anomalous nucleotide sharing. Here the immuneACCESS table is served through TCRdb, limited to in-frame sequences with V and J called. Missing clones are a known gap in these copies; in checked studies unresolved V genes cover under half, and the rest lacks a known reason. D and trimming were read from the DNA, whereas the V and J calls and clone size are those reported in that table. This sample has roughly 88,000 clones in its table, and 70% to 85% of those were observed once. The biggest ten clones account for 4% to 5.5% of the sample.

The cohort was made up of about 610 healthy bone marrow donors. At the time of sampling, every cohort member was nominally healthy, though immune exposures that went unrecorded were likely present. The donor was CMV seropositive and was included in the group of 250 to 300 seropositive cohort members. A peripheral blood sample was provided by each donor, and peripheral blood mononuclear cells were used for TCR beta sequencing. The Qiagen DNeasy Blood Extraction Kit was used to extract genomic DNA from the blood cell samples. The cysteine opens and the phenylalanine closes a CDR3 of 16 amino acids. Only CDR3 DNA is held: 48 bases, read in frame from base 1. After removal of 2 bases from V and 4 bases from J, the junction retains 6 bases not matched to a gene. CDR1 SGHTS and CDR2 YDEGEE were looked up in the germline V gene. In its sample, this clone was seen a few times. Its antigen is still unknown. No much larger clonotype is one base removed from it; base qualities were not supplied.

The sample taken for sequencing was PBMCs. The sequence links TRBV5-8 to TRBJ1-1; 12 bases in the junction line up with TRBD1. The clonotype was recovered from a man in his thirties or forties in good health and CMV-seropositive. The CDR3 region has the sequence CASSFGTGGLGTEAFF. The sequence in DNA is TGTGCCAGCAGCTTCGGGACAGGGGGCCTCGGCACTGAAGCTTTCTTT. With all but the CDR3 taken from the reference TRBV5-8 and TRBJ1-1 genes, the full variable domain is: EAGVTQSPTHLIKTRGQQATLRCSPISGHTSVYWYQQALGLGLQFLLWYDEGEERNRGNFPPRFSGRQFPNYSSELNVNALELEDSALYLCASSFGTGGLGTEAFFGQGTRLTVV.